The 25 T cell receptor beta chains in this list originate from one sample, sequenced in a study of CD8 T cells in ankylosing spondylitis. The antigens of these receptors remain unknown. Study outcomes and limitations: In ankylosing spondylitis blood, a motif of seven to nine highly homologous TCR beta variants appeared characteristic.

TCRdb redid the calling of the 5' RACE reads with MiXCR, one entry per CDR3 protein. The sample includes about 450,000 distinct CDR3 sequences, around 26% of them seen just once. The sequenced material came from blood, either unsorted or a sorted T cell fraction (not recorded which). The receptors stem from a male donor with ankylosing spondylitis.

This clonotype was observed a few times. The chain recombines TRBV12-3 or TRBV12-4 with TRBJ1-5; 7 bases agree with TRBD1. The V and J ends lost 0 bases and 3 bases, in that order; junction bases with no gene match: 14. The length of the CDR3 is 19 residues. The CDR3 region has the DNA TGTGCCAGCAGTTTAGCAATGACCTTGACAGGGATGAACAATCAGCCCCAGCATTTT. Residues: CASSLAMTLTGMNNQPQHF.

This clonotype was observed a few times. The chain employs TRBV20-1 and TRBJ2-2, with 11 nucleotides matching TRBD2. The V segment lost 6 bases and the J segment 6 bases; nucleotides outside the gene matches: 9. Germline loops: CDR1 DFQATT, CDR2 SNEGSKA (reference sequence). There are 15 residues in the CDR3. CDR3 in DNA: TGCAGTGCAAAAGGGACTAGCGGTAGGGCCGGGGAGCTGTTTTTT. Amino acid sequence: CSAKGTSGRAGELFF.

The V call is TRBV24-1, the J call TRBJ2-2; 8 nucleotides line up with TRBD1. V was pared by 6 bases and J by 7 bases, with 12 bases of the junction left unmatched. CDR3 length: 16 amino acids. Germline CDR1 reads KGHDR; CDR2 reads SFDVKD. The DNA of the CDR3 is TGTGCCACCAGTAACCCCGTGGCAGGGGGCCACGGGGAGCTGTTTTTT. Amino acid sequence: CATSNPVAGGHGELFF.

This chain uses TRBV3-1 with TRBJ2-3; 8 bases match TRBD2. J was trimmed by 2 bases and V by 6 bases; bases with no gene match: 7. Germline lookup yields CDR1 LGHDT and CDR2 YNNKEL (reference sequence). The length of the CDR3 is 15 residues. The DNA for the CDR3 is TGTGCCAGCAGGGACGGGACTAGGGTCACAGATACGCAGTATTTT. Its translation is CASRDGTRVTDTQYF.

This sequence joins TRBV20-1 and TRBJ2-3, with 9 bases that match TRBD2. The trim removed 4 bases at V and 2 bases at J, leaving 4 bases unmatched. Germline CDR1 reads DFQATT; CDR2 reads SNEGSKA (reference sequence). The CDR3 length is 14 residues. CDR3 protein: CSAIGLAPTDTQYF. The CDR3, as DNA: TGCAGTGCTATCGGACTAGCGCCCACAGATACGCAGTATTTT.

There are a few counts of this clonotype. The chain uses TRBV30 and TRBJ1-5, with D perhaps TRBD1 (6 bases). There are 15 residues in the CDR3. Looked up from germline, CDR1 is GTSNPN and CDR2 is SVGIG (reference sequence). Trimming took off 2 bases at V and 0 bases at J, with 11 bases between the two ends. The CDR3: CAWSPGQYSNQPQHF. The CDR3 DNA sequence: TGTGCCTGGAGTCCTGGACAGTATAGCAATCAGCCCCAGCATTTT. The full variable domain, rest sourced from reference TRBV30 and TRBJ1-5, is SQTIHQWPATLVQPVGSPLSLECTVEGTSNPNLYWYRQAAGRGLQLLFYSVGIGQISSEVPQNLSASRPQDRQFILSSKKLLLSDSGFYLCAWSPGQYSNQPQHFGDGTRLSIL.

This clonotype came up a few times. The chain employs TRBV6-5 and TRBJ1-4; a possible D gene is TRBD1 (5 bases). The CDR3 consists of 13 residues. Trimming took 4 bases from V and 10 from J, leaving 13 bases between them. Looked up from germline, CDR1 is MNHEY and CDR2 is SVGAGI. CDR3 protein: CASSSTVGVKLFF. CDR3 bases: TGTGCCAGCAGTTCGACAGTTGGGGTAAAACTGTTTTTT.

There are many counts of this clonotype. The chain combines TRBV27 with TRBJ2-1; 10 nucleotides match TRBD2. Germline V gene lookup returns CDR1 MNHEY and CDR2 SMNVEV (reference sequence). V lost 0 bases, J lost 6 bases, and 5 bases stayed unmatched. The CDR3 covers 16 residues. The CDR3 coding sequence is TGTGCCAGCAGTTTATCCCTAGCGGGAGCCATCAATGAGCAGTTCTTC. Amino acids: CASSLSLAGAINEQFF.

This chain links TRBV12-3 or TRBV12-4 with TRBJ2-1; 7 bases match TRBD2. The CDR3 is 15 residues long. Trimming took 1 base from V and 8 from J; bases not matched to a gene: 8. The CDR3 nucleotides are TGTGCCAGCAGTTTAGGGACTAGTGGGTTTGATGAGCAGTTCTTC. Its protein product is CASSLGTSGFDEQFF.

The chain is built from TRBV9 and TRBJ2-2; 7 nucleotides agree with TRBD2. The V gene's germline CDR1 is SGDLS and CDR2 YYNGEE. V dropped 0 bases and J dropped 0; count of bases not matched to a gene: 5. The CDR3 sequence is 17 residues long. Here the CDR3 DNA reads TGTGCCAGCAGCGTAGAGGTTAGCGGGTCGAACACCGGGGAGCTGTTTTTT. This codes for CASSVEVSGSNTGELFF.

This clonotype appeared a few times. This chain joins TRBV9 and TRBJ2-7; D is perhaps TRBD1 (5 bases). V was cut by 6 bases and J by 3 bases, with 13 bases left in between. From germline, CDR1 is SGDLS and CDR2 YYNGEE. This CDR3 region has 13 residues. CDR3 sequence: CASKRGDGYEQYV. The CDR3 DNA reads TGTGCCAGCAAAAGGGGTGACGGCTACGAGCAGTACGTC.

This chain joins TRBV27 and TRBJ2-1; no clear D. Trimming shortened V by 5 bases and J by 0 bases, and 14 bases separated the two germline ends. CDR1 and CDR2 from the germline V gene are MNHEY and SMNVEV (reference sequence). The CDR3 has 16 amino acids. The CDR3 here is CASSIPSWGSYNEQFF. CDR3 sequence (DNA): TGTGCCAGCAGTATCCCCTCATGGGGCTCCTACAATGAGCAGTTCTTC.

This clonotype was detected only a few times. The CDR3 loop reads CSASPLILAGGPNEQFF. CDR3 sequence (DNA): TGCAGTGCTAGCCCCCTTATACTAGCGGGAGGGCCAAATGAGCAGTTCTTC. V usage is TRBV20-1 and J usage is TRBJ2-1; 13 nucleotides line up with TRBD2. The CDR3 sequence is 17 residues long. Germline assignment: CDR1 DFQATT and CDR2 SNEGSKA (reference sequence). V dropped 3 bases and J dropped 7; count of bases not matched to a gene: 12.

J is TRBJ2-4 and V is TRBV5-6; no definite D call. Trimming took 4 bases from V and 9 from J, leaving 17 bases between them. Germline loops: CDR1 SGHDT, CDR2 YYEEEE. The CDR3 length is 14 residues. CDR3 sequence: CASSLRSGLGIQYF. CDR3 nucleotides: TGTGCCAGCAGCCTGAGGAGTGGGCTGGGCATTCAGTACTTC. Together with reference TRBV5-6 and TRBJ2-4, the CDR3 gives the full variable domain: DAGVTQSPTHLIKTRGQQVTLRCSPKSGHDTVSWYQQALGQGPQFIFQYYEEEERQRGNFPDRFSGHQFPNYSSELNVNALLLGDSALYLCASSLRSGLGIQYFGAGTRLSVL.

The chain uses TRBV18 and TRBJ1-1; 7 bases are shared with TRBD1. With V trimmed by 3 bases and J by 7 bases, 2 bases remained unmatched. This CDR3 has 12 amino acids. In germline, CDR1 is KGHSH, CDR2 LQKENI. DNA for the CDR3: TGTGCCAGCTCACCTAGGGACAGTGAAGCTTTCTTT. It is translated as CASSPRDSEAFF.

This clonotype showed up just a few times. This chain links TRBV24-1 with TRBJ2-5, with D perhaps TRBD2 (7 bases). Looked up from germline, CDR1 is KGHDR and CDR2 is SFDVKD. The ends were cut back, 3 bases at V and 2 bases at J, with 15 bases in the middle. This CDR3 is 16 amino acids long. This chain's CDR3 is CATSDGGGGLQETQYF. CDR3 bases: TGTGCCACCAGTGATGGAGGGGGAGGGCTACAAGAGACCCAGTACTTC.

The V call is TRBV7-2, the J call TRBJ1-2; TRBD1 agrees at 9 bases. CDR3 size: 15 residues. Germline V gene data show CDR1 as SGHTA and CDR2 as FQGNSA. The V and J ends lost 3 bases and 0 bases, in that order; junction bases with no gene match: 2. CDR3 DNA: TGTGCCAGCAGCTTGGGGACAGGGACTAACTATGGCTACACCTTC. Protein product: CASSLGTGTNYGYTF.

The CDR3 DNA follows: TGTGCCAGCACGTATGCATTCCGGGTAGGAACCGGGGAGCTGTTTTTT. It is translated as CASTYAFRVGTGELFF. The chain joins TRBV5-5 to TRBJ2-2; no definite D call. The CDR3 loop spans 16 amino acids. Trimming left V 6 bases short and J 5 bases short, with 20 bases between. Germline V gene sequence: CDR1 SGHKS, CDR2 YYEKEE (reference sequence).

The rearrangement links TRBV18 to TRBJ2-4; 8 nucleotides line up with TRBD1. Germline-derived CDR1 and CDR2 are KGHSH and LQKENI. After removal of 3 bases from V and 10 bases from J, the junction contained 5 bases not matched to a gene. There are 13 residues in the CDR3. The chain's CDR3 is CASSPPGGWIQYF. The CDR3 DNA reads as TGTGCCAGCTCACCCCCAGGGGGCTGGATTCAGTACTTC.

V gene TRBV20-1 combines with J gene TRBJ1-1; D gene unclear. This CDR3 has 14 residues. Germline V gene data show CDR1 as DFQATT and CDR2 as SNEGSKA (reference sequence). The V end lost 5 bases, the J end lost 2 bases, and 15 bases lay between the germline ends. The CDR3 region is CSAGVPPKNTEAFF. CDR3 sequence (DNA): TGCAGTGCTGGAGTACCTCCCAAAAACACTGAAGCTTTCTTT.

A word on this clonotype: This may arise from a read error, as a much more abundant clone is one base away. This rearrangement joins TRBV6-2 or TRBV6-3 to TRBJ1-2, with D perhaps matching TRBD1 (6 bases). Germline V gene data show CDR1 as MNHEY and CDR2 as SVGEGT. The CDR3 length is 14 residues. The ends were cut back, 0 bases at V and 3 bases at J, with 8 bases in the middle. The CDR3 reads CASSYSGGDYGYTF. In nucleotides, the CDR3 is TGTGCCAGCAGTTACTCTGGGGGCGACTATGGCTACACCTTC.

This clonotype showed up just a few times. The chain has TRBV3-1 and TRBJ2-2, with TRBD2 identical over 9 bases. The germline V gene encodes CDR1 LGHDT and CDR2 YNNKEL (reference sequence). After removal of 8 bases from V and 4 bases from J, the junction contained 5 bases not matched to a gene. The CDR3 sequence is 14 residues long. CDR3 residues: CASEKREATGELFF. CDR3 nucleotides: TGTGCCAGCGAAAAGCGGGAGGCCACCGGGGAGCTGTTTTTT.

CDR3 coding DNA: TGCGCCAGCAGCTTGACCCCCGGAACAGATACGCAGTATTTT. This sequence encodes CASSLTPGTDTQYF. The J gene is TRBJ2-3, the V gene TRBV5-1, with D uncertain. V was pared by 1 base and J by 3 bases, with 9 bases between. CDR1 SGHRS and CDR2 YFSETQ come from the germline V gene. This CDR3 is 14 amino acids long.

As to this clonotype: The junction departs from the called germline gene at one end, perhaps through a read error. The chain carries TRBV15 and TRBJ1-2, with D unresolved. Per germline, CDR1 LNHNV and CDR2 YYDKDF (reference sequence). This CDR3 contains 12 residues. The DNA of the CDR3 is TGTGCCACCAGCAGAGACAACTATGGCTACTCCTTC. This translates into CATSRDNYGYSF.

This sequence joins TRBV27 and TRBJ2-2, with 7 bases lining up with TRBD1. Trimming removed 3 bases from V and 4 bases from J; junction bases left unmatched: 11. Germline V lookup: CDR1 MNHEY, CDR2 SMNVEV (reference sequence). This CDR3 has 17 amino acids. The CDR3 sequence: CASSFFSTRGPTGELFF. In nucleotides, the CDR3 is TGTGCCAGCAGTTTCTTCTCAACGAGGGGGCCCACCGGGGAGCTGTTTTTT.